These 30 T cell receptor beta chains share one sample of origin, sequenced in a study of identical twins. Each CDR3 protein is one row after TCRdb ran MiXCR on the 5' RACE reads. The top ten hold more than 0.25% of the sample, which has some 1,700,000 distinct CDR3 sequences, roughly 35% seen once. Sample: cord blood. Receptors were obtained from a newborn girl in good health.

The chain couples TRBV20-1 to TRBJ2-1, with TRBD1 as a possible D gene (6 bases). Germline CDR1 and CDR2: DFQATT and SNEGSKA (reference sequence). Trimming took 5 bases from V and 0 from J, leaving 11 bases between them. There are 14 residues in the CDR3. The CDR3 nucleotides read TGCAGTGCTCTACGACAGGCCTCCTACAATGAGCAGTTCTTC. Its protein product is CSALRQASYNEQFF.

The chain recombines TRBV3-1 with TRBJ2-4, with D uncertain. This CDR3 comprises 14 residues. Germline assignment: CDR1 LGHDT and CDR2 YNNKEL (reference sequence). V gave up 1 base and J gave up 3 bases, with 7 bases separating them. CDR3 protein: CASSQAVVKNIQYF. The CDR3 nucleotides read TGTGCCAGCAGCCAAGCGGTAGTCAAAAACATTCAGTACTTC.

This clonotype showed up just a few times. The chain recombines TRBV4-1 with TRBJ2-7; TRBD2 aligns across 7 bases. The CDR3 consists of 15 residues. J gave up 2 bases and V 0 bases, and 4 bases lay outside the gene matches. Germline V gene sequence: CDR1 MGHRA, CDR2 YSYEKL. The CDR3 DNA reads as TGCGCCAGCAGCCAAGAACGCGCGGGGGCCTACGAGCAGTACTTC. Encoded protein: CASSQERAGAYEQYF.

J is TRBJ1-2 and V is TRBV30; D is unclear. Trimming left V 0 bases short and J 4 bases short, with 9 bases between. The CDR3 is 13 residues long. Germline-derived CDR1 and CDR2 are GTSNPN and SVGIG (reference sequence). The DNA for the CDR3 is TGTGCCTGGAGTGTAGGACGGCTCTATGGCTACACCTTC. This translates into CAWSVGRLYGYTF.

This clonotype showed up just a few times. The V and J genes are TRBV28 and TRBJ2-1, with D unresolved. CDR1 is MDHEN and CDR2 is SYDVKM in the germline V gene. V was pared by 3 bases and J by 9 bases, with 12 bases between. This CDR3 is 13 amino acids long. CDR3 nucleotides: TGTGCCAGCAGTTTGACTTACCCGGGTGAGCAGTTCTTC. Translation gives CASSLTYPGEQFF.

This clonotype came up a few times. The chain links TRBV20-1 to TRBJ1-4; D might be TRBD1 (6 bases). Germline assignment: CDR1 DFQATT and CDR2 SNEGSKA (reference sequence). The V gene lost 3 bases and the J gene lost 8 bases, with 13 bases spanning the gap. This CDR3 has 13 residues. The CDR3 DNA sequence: TGCAGTGCTAGCAACAGGGTGGAGGAAAAACTGTTTTTT. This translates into CSASNRVEEKLFF.

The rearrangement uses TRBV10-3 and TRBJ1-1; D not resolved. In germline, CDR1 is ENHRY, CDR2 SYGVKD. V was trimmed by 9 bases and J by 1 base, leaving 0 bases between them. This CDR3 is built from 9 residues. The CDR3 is CAMNTEAFF. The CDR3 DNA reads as TGTGCCATGAACACTGAAGCTTTCTTT.

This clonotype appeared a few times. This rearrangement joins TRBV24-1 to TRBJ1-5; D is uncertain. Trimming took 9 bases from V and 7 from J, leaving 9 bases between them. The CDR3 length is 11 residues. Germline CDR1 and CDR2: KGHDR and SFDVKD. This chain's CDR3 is CATLGQQPQHF. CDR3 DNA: TGTGCCACCCTGGGTCAACAGCCCCAGCATTTT.

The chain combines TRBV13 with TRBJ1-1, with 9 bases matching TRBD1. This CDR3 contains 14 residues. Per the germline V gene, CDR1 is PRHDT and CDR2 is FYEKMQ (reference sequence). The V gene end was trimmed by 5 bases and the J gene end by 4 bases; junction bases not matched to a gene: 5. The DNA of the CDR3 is TGTGCCAGCAGCAACAGGGGGCTGGTCACTGAAGCTTTCTTT. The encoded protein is CASSNRGLVTEAFF.

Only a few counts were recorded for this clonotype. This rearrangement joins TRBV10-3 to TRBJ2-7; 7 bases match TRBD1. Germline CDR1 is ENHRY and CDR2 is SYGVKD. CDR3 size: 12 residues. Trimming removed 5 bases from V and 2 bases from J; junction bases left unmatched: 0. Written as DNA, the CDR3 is TGTGCCATCAGTACAGGGGCCTACGAGCAGTACTTC. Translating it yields CAISTGAYEQYF.

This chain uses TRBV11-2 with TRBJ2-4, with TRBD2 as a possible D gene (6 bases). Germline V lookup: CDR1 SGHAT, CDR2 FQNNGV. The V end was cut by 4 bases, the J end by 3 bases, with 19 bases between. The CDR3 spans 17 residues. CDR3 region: CASSSIRGGSGKNIQYF. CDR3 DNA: TGTGCCAGCAGCTCCATACGTGGGGGGAGTGGCAAAAACATTCAGTACTTC.

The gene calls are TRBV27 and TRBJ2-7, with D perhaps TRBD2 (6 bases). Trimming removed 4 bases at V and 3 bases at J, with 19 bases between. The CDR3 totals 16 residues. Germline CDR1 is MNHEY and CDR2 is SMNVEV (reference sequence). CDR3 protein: CASSSKRSGAGYEQYF. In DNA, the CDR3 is TGTGCCAGCAGTTCCAAAAGGTCGGGAGCGGGCTACGAGCAGTACTTC.

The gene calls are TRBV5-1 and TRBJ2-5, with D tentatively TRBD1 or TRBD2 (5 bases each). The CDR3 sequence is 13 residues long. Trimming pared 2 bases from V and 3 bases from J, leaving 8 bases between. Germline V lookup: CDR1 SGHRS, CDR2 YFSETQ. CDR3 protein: CASSFWGKETQYF. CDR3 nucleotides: TGCGCCAGCAGCTTCTGGGGGAAAGAGACCCAGTACTTC. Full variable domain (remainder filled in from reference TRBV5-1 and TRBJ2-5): KAGVTQTPRYLIKTRGQQVTLSCSPISGHRSVSWYQQTPGQGLQFLFEYFSETQRNKGNFPGRFSGRQFSNSRSEMNVSTLELGDSALYLCASSFWGKETQYFGPGTRLLVL.

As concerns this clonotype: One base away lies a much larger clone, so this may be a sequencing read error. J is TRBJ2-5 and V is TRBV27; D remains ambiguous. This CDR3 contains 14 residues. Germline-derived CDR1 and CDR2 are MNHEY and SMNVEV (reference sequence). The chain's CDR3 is CASILSYRQETQYF. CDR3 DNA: TGTGCCAGCATTTTATCGTACAGACAAGAGACCCAGTACTTC.

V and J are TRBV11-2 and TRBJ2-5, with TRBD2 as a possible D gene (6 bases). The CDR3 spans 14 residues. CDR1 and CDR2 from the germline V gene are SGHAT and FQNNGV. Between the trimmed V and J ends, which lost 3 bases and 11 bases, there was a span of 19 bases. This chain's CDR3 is CASSFLLAINEQYF. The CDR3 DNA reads TGTGCCAGCAGCTTCCTACTAGCTATAAATGAGCAGTACTTC.

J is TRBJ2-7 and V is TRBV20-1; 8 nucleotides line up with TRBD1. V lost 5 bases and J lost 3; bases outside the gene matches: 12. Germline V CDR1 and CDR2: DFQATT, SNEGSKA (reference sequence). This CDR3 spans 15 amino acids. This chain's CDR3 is CSAELRDRHYYEQYF. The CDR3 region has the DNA TGCAGTGCTGAGCTTCGGGACAGGCATTACTACGAGCAGTACTTC.

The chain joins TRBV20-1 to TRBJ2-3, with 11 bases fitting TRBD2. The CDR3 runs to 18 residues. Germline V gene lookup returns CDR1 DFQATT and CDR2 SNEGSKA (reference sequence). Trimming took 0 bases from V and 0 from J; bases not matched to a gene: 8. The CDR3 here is CSARDWRLAGTSTDTQYF. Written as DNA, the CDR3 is TGCAGTGCTAGAGATTGGCGACTAGCGGGGACTAGCACAGATACGCAGTATTTT.

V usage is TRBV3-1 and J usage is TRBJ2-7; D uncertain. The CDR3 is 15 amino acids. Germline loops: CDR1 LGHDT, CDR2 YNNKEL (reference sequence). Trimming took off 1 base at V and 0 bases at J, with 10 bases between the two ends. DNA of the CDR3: TGTGCCAGCAGCCAAGGGCCCCAAAACTCCTACGAGCAGTACTTC. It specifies CASSQGPQNSYEQYF.

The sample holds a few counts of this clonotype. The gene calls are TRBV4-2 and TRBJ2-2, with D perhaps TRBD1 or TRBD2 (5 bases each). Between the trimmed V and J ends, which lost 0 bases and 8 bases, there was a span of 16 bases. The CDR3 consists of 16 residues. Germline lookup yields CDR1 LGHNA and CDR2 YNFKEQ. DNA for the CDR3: TGTGCCAGCAGCCAAGATCGGGGCAGATCACCGGGGGAGCTGTTTTTT. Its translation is CASSQDRGRSPGELFF.

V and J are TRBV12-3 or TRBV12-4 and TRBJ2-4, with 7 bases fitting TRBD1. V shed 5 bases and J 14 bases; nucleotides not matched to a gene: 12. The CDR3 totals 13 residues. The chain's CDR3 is CASSELNLGQEYF. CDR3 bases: TGTGCCAGCAGTGAACTTAACCTTGGACAGGAGTACTTC.

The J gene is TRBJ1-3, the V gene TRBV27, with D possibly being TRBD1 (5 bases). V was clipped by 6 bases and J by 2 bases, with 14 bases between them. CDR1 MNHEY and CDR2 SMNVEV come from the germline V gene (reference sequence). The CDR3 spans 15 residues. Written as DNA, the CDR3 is TGTGCCAGCAGCGCCACCGGCAGGGCTGGAAACACCATATATTTT. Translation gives CASSATGRAGNTIYF.

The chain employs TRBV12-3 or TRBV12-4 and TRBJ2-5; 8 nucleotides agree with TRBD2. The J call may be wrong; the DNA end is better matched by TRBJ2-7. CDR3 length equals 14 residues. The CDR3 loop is CASWRNGGDNEQYF. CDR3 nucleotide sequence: TGTGCCAGCTGGCGCAACGGGGGGGACAACGAGCAGTACTTC.

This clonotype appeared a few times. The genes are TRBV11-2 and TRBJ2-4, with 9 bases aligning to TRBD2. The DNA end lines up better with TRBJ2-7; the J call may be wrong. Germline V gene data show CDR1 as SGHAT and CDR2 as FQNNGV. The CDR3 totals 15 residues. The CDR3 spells CASSLGLRGGYEQYF. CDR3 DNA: TGTGCCAGCAGCTTAGGCTTGCGGGGGGGCTACGAGCAGTACTTC.

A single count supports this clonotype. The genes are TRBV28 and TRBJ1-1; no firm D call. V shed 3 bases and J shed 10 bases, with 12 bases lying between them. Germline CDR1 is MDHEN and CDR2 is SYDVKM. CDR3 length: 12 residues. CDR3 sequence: CASSFGEWGAFF. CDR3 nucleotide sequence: TGTGCCAGCAGTTTCGGAGAGTGGGGAGCTTTCTTT.

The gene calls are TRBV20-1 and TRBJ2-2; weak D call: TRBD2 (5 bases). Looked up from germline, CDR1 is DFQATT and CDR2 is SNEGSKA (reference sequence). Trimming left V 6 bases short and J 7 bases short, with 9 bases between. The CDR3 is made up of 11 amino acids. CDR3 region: CSARTFGELFF. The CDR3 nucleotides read TGCAGTGCCCGGACTTTCGGGGAGCTGTTTTTT.

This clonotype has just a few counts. This CDR3 is CSAAWTEENEKLFF. The DNA for the CDR3 is TGCAGTGCAGCTTGGACAGAAGAAAATGAAAAACTGTTTTTT. The chain employs TRBV20-1 and TRBJ1-4; D perhaps matches TRBD1 (6 bases). The V gene's germline CDR1 is DFQATT and CDR2 SNEGSKA (reference sequence). CDR3 length: 14 amino acids. With 6 bases removed from V and 5 bases from J, the gap between germline ends came to 16 bases.

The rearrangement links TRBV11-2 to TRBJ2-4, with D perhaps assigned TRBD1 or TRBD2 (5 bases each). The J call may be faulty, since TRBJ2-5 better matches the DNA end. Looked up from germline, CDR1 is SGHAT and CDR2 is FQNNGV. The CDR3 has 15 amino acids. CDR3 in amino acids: CASSPGTVIQETQYF. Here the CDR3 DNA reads TGTGCCAGCAGCCCAGGGACGGTTATCCAAGAGACCCAGTACTTC.

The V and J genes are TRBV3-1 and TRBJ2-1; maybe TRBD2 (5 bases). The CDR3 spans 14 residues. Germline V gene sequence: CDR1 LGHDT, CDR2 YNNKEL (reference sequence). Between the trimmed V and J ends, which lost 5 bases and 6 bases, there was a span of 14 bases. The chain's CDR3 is CASSWPGSINEQFF. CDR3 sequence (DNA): TGTGCCAGCAGCTGGCCGGGAAGCATCAATGAGCAGTTCTTC.

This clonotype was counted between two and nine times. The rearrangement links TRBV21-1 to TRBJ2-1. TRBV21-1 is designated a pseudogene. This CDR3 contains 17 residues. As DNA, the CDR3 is TGTGCCAGCAGCAAGCCCTTCGACCGAGGCCTCTACAATGAGCAGTTCTTC. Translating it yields CASSKPFDRGLYNEQFF.

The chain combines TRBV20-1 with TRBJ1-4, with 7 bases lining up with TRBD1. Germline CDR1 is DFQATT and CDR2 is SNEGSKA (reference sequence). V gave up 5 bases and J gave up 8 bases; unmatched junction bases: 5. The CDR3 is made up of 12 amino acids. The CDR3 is CSAPGTVEKLFF. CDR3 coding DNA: TGCAGTGCTCCGGGGACAGTGGAAAAACTGTTTTTT.